The 20 T cell receptor beta chains reported below all come from one sample, sequenced in a study of blood T cell repertoires in COVID-19. Generated by immunoSEQ multiplex PCR, the TCRdb table keeps only in-frame clones and is missing some. The data hold nearly 110,000 clones, with around 90% observed a single time. The sequenced sample was peripheral blood. These receptor sequences come from a man aged 35 to 55 with active or convalescent COVID-19.

This rearrangement joins TRBV28 to TRBJ2-7; D is uncertain. CDR3 length: 14 residues. V gave up 1 base and J gave up 0 bases, with 7 bases separating them. Per the germline V gene, CDR1 is MDHEN and CDR2 is SYDVKM. The CDR3 spells CASSLSLSSYEQYF. In nucleotides, the CDR3 is TGTGCCAGCAGTTTATCTCTCAGCTCCTACGAGCAGTACTTC. The whole variable domain, filled in from reference TRBV28 and TRBJ2-7, reads DVKVTQSSRYLVKRTGEKVFLECVQDMDHENMFWYRQDPGLGLRLIYFSYDVKMKEKGDIPEGYSVSREKKERFSLILESASTNQTSMYLCASSLSLSSYEQYFGPGTRLTVT.

V gene TRBV28 combines with J gene TRBJ1-5, with 9 bases fitting TRBD1. Unmatched junction bases numbered 8, after V lost 5 bases and J lost 12 bases. Germline V CDR1 and CDR2: MDHEN, SYDVKM. The CDR3 is 13 amino acids. The CDR3 region has the DNA TGTGCCAGCAGTCCGAGGACAGGGGACGGCCAGCATTTT. This gives the protein CASSPRTGDGQHF.

J is TRBJ2-1 and V is TRBV30, with D maybe TRBD2 (5 bases). The V end was cut by 5 bases, the J end by 2 bases, with 7 bases between. Germline-derived CDR1 and CDR2 are GTSNPN and SVGIG (reference sequence). The CDR3 covers 12 residues. CDR3 in DNA: TGTGCCTGGGGGCGGGCCTACAATGAGCAGTTCTTC. Its protein is CAWGRAYNEQFF.

This sequence joins TRBV6-6 and TRBJ2-7, with 9 bases lining up with TRBD1. The CDR3 spans 14 residues. With 7 bases clipped from V and 1 base from J, the junction kept 5 bases outside the gene matches. The germline V gene encodes CDR1 MNHNY and CDR2 SVGAGI (reference sequence). The CDR3 DNA is TGTGCCAGCACTAGAGGGACAGGGTCCTACGAGCAGTACTTC. This sequence encodes CASTRGTGSYEQYF.

The V call is TRBV11-2, the J call TRBJ1-2; TRBD1 matches at 8 bases. V gave up 1 base and J gave up 14 bases; unmatched junction bases: 9. Germline V gives CDR1 SGHAT, CDR2 FQNNGV. This CDR3 comprises 13 residues. In DNA, the CDR3 is TGTGCCAGCAGCTTAGGGGTCCGGGACAGGTTGACCTTC. Encoded protein: CASSLGVRDRLTF.

This chain connects TRBV7-2 to TRBJ1-5; TRBD1 matches at 8 bases. The germline V gene encodes CDR1 SGHTA and CDR2 FQGNSA. J was trimmed by 3 bases and V by 5 bases; bases with no gene match: 9. The CDR3 has 16 amino acids. The CDR3 sequence: CASSAWDRQYNQPQHF. The DNA for the CDR3 is TGTGCCAGCAGCGCGTGGGACAGGCAATACAATCAGCCCCAGCATTTT.

V gene TRBV5-6 combines with J gene TRBJ1-3; no clear D. Looked up from germline, CDR1 is SGHDT and CDR2 is YYEEEE. V was trimmed by 4 bases and J by 6 bases, leaving 17 bases between them. CDR3 length equals 15 residues. The CDR3 DNA is TGTGCCAGCAGCCCGGGCTGGGAGTCTACAAACACCATATATTTT. Translating it yields CASSPGWESTNTIYF.

The rearrangement joins TRBV6-5 to TRBJ2-7; 8 bases fit TRBD2. Germline CDR1 reads MNHEY; CDR2 reads SVGAGI. The V segment lost 7 bases and the J segment 7 bases; nucleotides outside the gene matches: 9. The CDR3 sequence is 13 residues long. This chain's CDR3 is CASMERGSSEQYF. The CDR3 region has the DNA TGTGCCAGCATGGAGCGGGGGTCGAGTGAGCAGTACTTC.

V and J are TRBV4-3 and TRBJ2-1, with TRBD2 identical over 9 bases. The CDR3 has 16 residues. Looked up from germline, CDR1 is LGHNA and CDR2 is YSLEER. V lost 2 bases to trimming and J lost 3 bases; unmatched junction nucleotides: 5. The CDR3 sequence: CASSQRLAGNYNEQFF. The CDR3 DNA sequence: TGCGCCAGCAGCCAACGGCTAGCGGGAAACTACAATGAGCAGTTCTTC.

The V call is TRBV6-2 or TRBV6-3, the J call TRBJ2-7, with 9 bases lining up with TRBD1. The ends lost 5 bases at V and 5 bases at J; junction bases unmatched: 7. The CDR3 loop spans 14 amino acids. Germline V CDR1 and CDR2: MNHEY, SVGEGT. The CDR3 loop reads CASSQQGAYDEQYF. The CDR3 DNA reads as TGTGCCAGCAGTCAACAGGGGGCGTACGACGAGCAGTACTTC.

This clone was seen just once. J is TRBJ2-4 and V is TRBV9, with TRBD2 as a possible D gene (5 bases). Trimming left V 3 bases short and J 10 bases short, with 11 bases between. The CDR3 is 12 amino acids. Germline loops: CDR1 SGDLS, CDR2 YYNGEE. CDR3 amino acids: CASSGTLAIQYF. In DNA form, the CDR3 reads TGTGCCAGCAGCGGGACGCTAGCAATTCAGTACTTC.

This clone was observed once. This chain connects TRBV2 to TRBJ2-5; D is possibly TRBD1 (5 bases). The CDR3 covers 13 residues. Trimming shortened V by 7 bases and J by 3 bases, and 12 bases separated the two germline ends. From germline, CDR1 is SNHLY and CDR2 FYNNEI. The CDR3 loop is CASNDRSKETQYF. CDR3 in DNA: TGTGCCAGCAACGACAGATCGAAAGAGACCCAGTACTTC.

The chain uses TRBV4-1 and TRBJ1-2; possible D gene TRBD1, 5 bases. Germline CDR1 and CDR2: MGHRA and YSYEKL. Trimming stripped 0 bases from V and 4 bases from J, with 9 bases between. This CDR3 has 14 residues. The CDR3 nucleotides are TGCGCCAGCAGCCAAGATACAGACAGCTATGGCTACACCTTC. Protein sequence: CASSQDTDSYGYTF.

The V and J genes are TRBV18 and TRBJ2-1; 10 nucleotides agree with TRBD1. The CDR3 runs 15 residues. Germline-derived CDR1 and CDR2 are KGHSH and LQKENI. The trim removed 3 bases at V and 4 bases at J, leaving 3 bases unmatched. DNA for the CDR3: TGTGCCAGCTCACCCGGACAGGGGGGTTACAATGAGCAGTTCTTC. Encoded protein: CASSPGQGGYNEQFF.

The rearrangement joins TRBV3-1 (or the pseudogene TRBV3-2) to TRBJ2-5, with 11 positions matching TRBD2. Germline values: CDR1 LGHDT, CDR2 YNNKEL (reference sequence). The CDR3 runs to 17 residues. V was pared by 0 bases and J by 4 bases, with 7 bases of the junction left unmatched. CDR3 DNA: TGTGCCAGCAGCCAAGAACTAGCGGGAGTTCGTGGAGAGACCCAGTACTTC. As protein: CASSQELAGVRGETQYF.

V usage is TRBV5-1 and J usage is TRBJ2-1, with 8 bases that match TRBD2. V lost 4 bases, J lost 3 bases, and 9 bases stayed unmatched. The CDR3 spans 16 residues. Per the germline V gene, CDR1 is SGHRS and CDR2 is YFSETQ. Here the CDR3 DNA reads TGCGCCAGCAGCCCTGGGAGTCTAGCGGGCTACAATGAGCAGTTCTTC. This gives the protein CASSPGSLAGYNEQFF. The whole variable domain, filled in from reference TRBV5-1 and TRBJ2-1, reads KAGVTQTPRYLIKTRGQQVTLSCSPISGHRSVSWYQQTPGQGLQFLFEYFSETQRNKGNFPGRFSGRQFSNSRSEMNVSTLELGDSALYLCASSPGSLAGYNEQFFGPGTRLTVL.

The chain combines TRBV5-1 with TRBJ1-2, with 8 bases aligning to TRBD1. Germline V lookup: CDR1 SGHRS, CDR2 YFSETQ. V was clipped by 3 bases and J by 8 bases; unmatched bases: 6. The CDR3 covers 13 residues. In DNA form, the CDR3 reads TGCGCCAGCAGCTCGGGACAGGCCTGGGGCTACACCTTC. As protein: CASSSGQAWGYTF.

The rearrangement joins TRBV18 to TRBJ1-5; TRBD1 matches at 9 bases. Trimming cost V 2 bases and J 5 bases; bases outside gene matches: 1. The CDR3 loop spans 14 amino acids. In germline, CDR1 is KGHSH, CDR2 LQKENI. The CDR3 DNA reads as TGTGCCAGCTCACCAAGGACAGGGGATCAGCCCCAGCATTTT. Its protein is CASSPRTGDQPQHF. Using reference TRBV18 and TRBJ1-5 for the parts outside the CDR3, the full variable domain is NAGVMQNPRHLVRRRGQEARLRCSPMKGHSHVYWYRQLPEEGLKFMVYLQKENIIDESGMPKERFSAEFPKEGPSILRIQQVVRGDSAAYFCASSPRTGDQPQHFGDGTRLSIL.

The chain is built from TRBV7-2 and TRBJ2-7; 7 bases line up with TRBD2. Germline trimming cut 2 bases from V and 5 bases from J; bases unmatched to any gene: 9. There are 15 residues in the CDR3. Germline V CDR1 and CDR2: SGHTA, FQGNSA. The CDR3 sequence: CASSLSGGTLHEQYF. The CDR3 DNA sequence: TGTGCCAGCAGCTTATCCGGGGGGACCCTCCACGAGCAGTACTTC. Combining the CDR3 with reference TRBV7-2 and TRBJ2-7 gives the whole variable domain GAGVSQSPSNKVTEKGKDVELRCDPISGHTALYWYRQSLGQGLEFLIYFQGNSAPDKSGLPSDRFSAERTGGSVSTLTIQRTQQEDSAVYLCASSLSGGTLHEQYFGPGTRLTVT.

The genes are TRBV28 and TRBJ1-5; TRBD1 is a possible D gene (5 bases). Germline V gene lookup returns CDR1 MDHEN and CDR2 SYDVKM. This CDR3 region has 15 residues. Trimming cost V 3 bases and J 1 base, with 10 bases left between them. CDR3 DNA: TGTGCCAGCAGTTTGGCGGGGGGGAGCAATCAGCCCCAGCATTTT. Translation: CASSLAGGSNQPQHF.